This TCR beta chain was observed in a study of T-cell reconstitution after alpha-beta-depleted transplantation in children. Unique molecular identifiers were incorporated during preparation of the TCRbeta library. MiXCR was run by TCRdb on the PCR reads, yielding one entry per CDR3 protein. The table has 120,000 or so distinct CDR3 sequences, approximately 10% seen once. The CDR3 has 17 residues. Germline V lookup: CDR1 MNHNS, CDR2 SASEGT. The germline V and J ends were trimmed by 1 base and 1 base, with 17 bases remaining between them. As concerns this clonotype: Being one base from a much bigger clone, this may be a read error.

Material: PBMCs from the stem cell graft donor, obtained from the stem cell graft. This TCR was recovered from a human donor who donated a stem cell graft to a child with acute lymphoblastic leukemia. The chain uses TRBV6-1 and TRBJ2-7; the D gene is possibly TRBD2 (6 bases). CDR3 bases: TGTGCCAGCAGTGAAGGGCGACATGGGACTTCTTCCTACGAGCAGTACTTC. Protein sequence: CASSEGRHGTSSYEQYF.